The 20 T cell receptor beta chains below all came from one sample that was sequenced in a study of blood T cell repertoires in COVID-19. Data came from immunoSEQ multiplex PCR; TCRdb stores just in-frame clones and leaves some out. Counted here are over 150,000 clones, 75% to 85% occurring once; the ten biggest clones make up roughly an eighth. The sequenced sample was peripheral blood. The source of these receptors is a human donor in a cohort sampled during active COVID-19.

The chain links TRBV28 to TRBJ2-3, with 11 bases identical to TRBD2. With 10 bases clipped from V and 6 bases from J, the junction kept 24 bases outside the gene matches. Germline CDR1 and CDR2: MDHEN and SYDVKM. The CDR3 totals 19 residues. The chain's CDR3 is CAIRPRGLAVERRADTQYF. CDR3 in DNA: TGTGCCATCCGTCCCCGGGGACTAGCGGTAGAGAGGAGGGCGGATACGCAGTATTTT.

The chain recombines TRBV28 with TRBJ2-5, with 7 bases aligning to TRBD2. CDR1 and CDR2 from the germline V gene are MDHEN and SYDVKM. Trimming took 2 bases from V and 4 from J; bases not matched to a gene: 13. CDR3 length: 17 amino acids. The CDR3 DNA sequence: TGTGCCAGCAGTTTAACGGGAGGAGGAACCCGTCGAGAGACCCAGTACTTC. Its translation: CASSLTGGGTRRETQYF.

J is TRBJ2-7 and V is TRBV7-6, with 8 bases lining up with TRBD2. V lost 5 bases, J lost 0 bases, and 9 bases stayed unmatched. This CDR3 is 16 amino acids long. The germline V gene has CDR1 SGHVS and CDR2 FNYEAQ. CDR3 sequence: CASSPRGSGTSYEQYF. The DNA of the CDR3 is TGTGCCAGCAGCCCCCGGGGTAGCGGGACCTCCTACGAGCAGTACTTC.

As concerns this clone: Different DNA sequences within this sample yield the same CDR3. The chain recombines TRBV7-6 with TRBJ2-7; 11 bases fit TRBD1. The length of the CDR3 is 15 residues. Trimming removed 5 bases from V and 1 base from J; junction bases left unmatched: 4. Per germline, CDR1 SGHVS and CDR2 FNYEAQ. In nucleotides, the CDR3 is TGTGCCAGCAGCCTAGGGACAGGGGGGTCCTACGAGCAGTACTTC. This encodes CASSLGTGGSYEQYF.

The chain carries TRBV2 and TRBJ2-2, with 9 bases identical to TRBD1. This CDR3 is 17 amino acids long. The V gene's germline CDR1 is SNHLY and CDR2 FYNNEI. V trimming: 2 bases; J trimming: 3 bases; junction bases outside the gene matches: 7. CDR3 in amino acids: CASSEPDRGPHTGELFF. Written as DNA, the CDR3 is TGTGCCAGCAGTGAACCGGACAGGGGACCTCACACCGGGGAGCTGTTTTTT.

The chain employs TRBV27 and TRBJ1-4; TRBD1 aligns across 7 bases. V shed 5 bases, J shed 7 bases, and the junction held 4 bases outside the gene matches. There are 13 residues in the CDR3. The germline V gene encodes CDR1 MNHEY and CDR2 SMNVEV (reference sequence). The CDR3 DNA follows: TGTGCCAGCAGTCCCAGGACAGGTGAAAAACTGTTTTTT. Translation gives CASSPRTGEKLFF.

The chain carries TRBV24-1 and TRBJ2-5, with D tentatively TRBD1 (6 bases). Germline V gene sequence: CDR1 KGHDR, CDR2 SFDVKD. The CDR3 is made up of 15 amino acids. Trimming left V 5 bases short and J 5 bases short, with 17 bases between. The CDR3: CATSATEGTRETQYF. The CDR3, as DNA: TGTGCCACCAGTGCCACTGAGGGGACACGGGAGACCCAGTACTTC.

V gene TRBV4-1 combines with J gene TRBJ1-2, with D possibly being TRBD1 (5 bases). This CDR3 is built from 14 residues. Trimming left V 0 bases short and J 3 bases short, with 8 bases between. CDR1 is MGHRA and CDR2 is YSYEKL in the germline V gene. The CDR3 spells CASSQDPGYYGYTF. The CDR3 DNA is TGCGCCAGCAGCCAAGACCCAGGGTACTATGGCTACACCTTC.

In regard to this clone: The junction departs from the called germline gene at one end, perhaps through a read error. The chain has TRBV28 and TRBJ2-7; 9 bases fit TRBD1. Germline V lookup: CDR1 MDHEN, CDR2 SYDVKM. The CDR3 totals 15 residues. The CDR3 nucleotides read TGTGCCAGCAGTTCCGGACAGGGGATCTCCAACGAGCAGTACTTC. Translation gives CASSSGQGISNEQYF.

The table lists this clone with a count of one. Written as DNA, the CDR3 is TGCGCCAGCAGCCGCACGGGACTAGTGGAGGCGAGGGGGCAGTTCTTC. Its protein product is CASSRTGLVEARGQFF. The chain uses TRBV5-1 and TRBJ2-1, with TRBD2 identical over 8 bases. J was trimmed by 12 bases and V by 4 bases; bases with no gene match: 18. The CDR3 is 16 amino acids. Germline V CDR1 and CDR2: SGHRS, YFSETQ.

The chain carries TRBV11-1 and TRBJ2-2; TRBD1 aligns across 11 bases. Trimming at V came to 2 bases and at J to 7 bases, leaving 6 bases not matched to a gene. Germline V lookup: CDR1 SGHAT, CDR2 FQDESV (reference sequence). The CDR3 runs 16 residues. The CDR3 nucleotides read TGTGCCAGCAGCTTATTACCGGGACAGGGGGTCGGGGAGCTGTTTTTT. Encoded protein: CASSLLPGQGVGELFF. The variable domain in full, completed from reference TRBV11-1 and TRBJ2-2, reads EAEVAQSPRYKITEKSQAVAFWCDPISGHATLYWYRQILGQGPELLVQFQDESVVDDSQLPKDRFSAERLKGVDSTLKIQPAELGDSAMYLCASSLLPGQGVGELFFGEGSRLTVL.

This chain's CDR3 is CASSLTIRGPSSYNEQFF. CDR3 DNA: TGCGCCAGCAGCTTGACCATCAGGGGTCCAAGCTCCTACAATGAGCAGTTCTTC. The chain uses TRBV5-1 and TRBJ2-1, with D tentatively TRBD1 (6 bases). CDR1 SGHRS and CDR2 YFSETQ come from the germline V gene. The V end was cut by 1 base, the J end by 0 bases, with 17 bases between. This CDR3 comprises 18 residues.

V and J are TRBV1 and TRBJ2-5; no check of the table's D call, TRBD2, against the DNA was made. TRBV1 is a pseudogene locus. This CDR3 region has 16 residues. The CDR3, as DNA: TGCACCAGCAGCCAAGGGACTAGCGGGAGAGAAGAGACCCAGTACTTC. This codes for CTSSQGTSGREETQYF.

This clone came up a few times. The sample holds other DNA sequences that translate to the same CDR3. The genes are TRBV5-1 and TRBJ2-7, with D uncertain. The V gene's germline CDR1 is SGHRS and CDR2 YFSETQ. Trimming cost V 0 bases and J 2 bases, with 6 bases left between them. This CDR3 comprises 13 residues. CDR3 sequence (DNA): TGCGCCAGCAGCTTGGACGGTACCTACGAGCAGTACTTC. Amino acid sequence: CASSLDGTYEQYF.

The V gene is TRBV27, the J gene TRBJ2-1, with 8 positions matching TRBD2. The CDR3 is made up of 17 amino acids. V lost 10 bases, J lost 6 bases, and 20 bases stayed unmatched. Germline V lookup: CDR1 MNHEY, CDR2 SMNVEV (reference sequence). Here the CDR3 reads CATSGTRRRRPLNEQFF. The CDR3 nucleotides read TGTGCCACTTCCGGGACTAGAAGGCGACGGCCCCTCAATGAGCAGTTCTTC.

V gene TRBV7-2 combines with J gene TRBJ2-4; TRBD1 aligns across 9 bases. Per germline, CDR1 SGHTA and CDR2 FQGNSA. This CDR3 region has 16 residues. Losses at the gene ends were 5 bases for V and 8 bases for J; bases not matched to a gene: 13. The CDR3 sequence is CASSLRVVTGGHIQYF. CDR3 DNA: TGTGCCAGCAGCCTCCGGGTAGTGACAGGGGGACACATTCAGTACTTC.

This rearrangement joins TRBV11-3 to TRBJ2-7; tentative D call: TRBD1 (6 bases). The CDR3 is 14 residues long. V lost 5 bases and J lost 0, with 11 bases in between. Looked up from germline, CDR1 is SGHNT and CDR2 is YENEEA. CDR3 loop: CASSRRDNSYEQYF. Written as DNA, the CDR3 is TGTGCCAGCAGCCGACGGGACAACTCCTACGAGCAGTACTTC.

The chain couples TRBV7-8 to TRBJ2-1, with 10 bases matching TRBD2. Germline V lookup: CDR1 SGHVS, CDR2 FQNEAQ. V trimming: 2 bases; J trimming: 3 bases; junction bases outside the gene matches: 4. CDR3 length: 16 amino acids. In nucleotides, the CDR3 is TGTGCCAGCAGCTTACTAGCGGGAGAATACTACAATGAGCAGTTCTTC. This sequence encodes CASSLLAGEYYNEQFF.

The rearrangement joins TRBV6-6 to TRBJ2-5; TRBD1 matches 9 bases. Germline values: CDR1 MNHNY, CDR2 SVGAGI (reference sequence). Trimming cost V 10 bases and J 5 bases; bases outside gene matches: 5. The CDR3 totals 12 residues. CDR3: CATGQGMETQYF. The CDR3 nucleotides read TGTGCCACCGGACAGGGGATGGAGACCCAGTACTTC.

This clone was seen a handful of times. The V and J genes are TRBV2 and TRBJ1-2; TRBD1 aligns across 8 bases. In germline, CDR1 is SNHLY, CDR2 FYNNEI. The V and J ends lost 5 bases and 8 bases, in that order; junction bases with no gene match: 7. This CDR3 is 13 amino acids long. CDR3 bases: TGTGCCAGCAGTAAGAACAGGGGGGACGGCTACACCTTC. This translates into CASSKNRGDGYTF.